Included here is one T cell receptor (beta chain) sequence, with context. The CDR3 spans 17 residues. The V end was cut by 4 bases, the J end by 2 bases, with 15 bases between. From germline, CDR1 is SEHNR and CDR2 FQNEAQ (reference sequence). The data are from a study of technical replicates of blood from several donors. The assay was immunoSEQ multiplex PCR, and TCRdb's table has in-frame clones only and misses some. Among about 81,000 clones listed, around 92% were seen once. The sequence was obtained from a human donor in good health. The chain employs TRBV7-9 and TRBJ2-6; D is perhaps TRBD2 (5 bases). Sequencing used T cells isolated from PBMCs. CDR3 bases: TGTGCCAGCAGCTCCATCTCCGTGGGAGCTGGGGCCAACGTCCTGACTTTC. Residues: CASSSISVGAGANVLTF.